Below are 20 T cell receptor beta chains sequenced from a single sample in a study of early T cells in non-severe SARS-CoV-2 infection. A single record per CDR3 protein comes from TCRdb applying MiXCR to the 5' RACE reads. The sample records about 34,000 distinct CDR3 sequences, approximately 5.9% being singletons. Sequenced sample: whole blood. The receptors were sampled from an adult who was a healthcare worker with PCR-confirmed SARS-CoV-2 infection or an uninfected control (not recorded which).

This clonotype has at least ten counts. This chain links TRBV10-3 with TRBJ2-7, with D tentatively TRBD1 or TRBD2 (5 bases each). V dropped 6 bases and J dropped 6 bases, with 15 bases sitting between them. The length of the CDR3 is 13 residues. Germline V CDR1 and CDR2: ENHRY, SYGVKD. This chain's CDR3 is CAISRDLSPEQYF. The CDR3 bases are TGTGCCATCAGCAGGGACCTCTCACCCGAGCAGTACTTC.

Many counts were recorded for this clonotype. V usage is TRBV6-2 or TRBV6-3 and J usage is TRBJ2-5, with D unclear. CDR1 is MNHEY, CDR2 SVGEGT, per germline. This CDR3 has 13 residues. Trimming removed 2 bases at V and 1 base at J, with 5 bases between. Written as DNA, the CDR3 is TGTGCCAGCAGTTACGACTTCCAAGAGACCCAGTACTTC. Encoded protein: CASSYDFQETQYF.

Concerning this clonotype itself: Possible read error: a much larger clone is one base away. The J gene is TRBJ2-1, the V gene TRBV20-1; D perhaps matches TRBD2 (5 bases). CDR3 length: 13 residues. V was cut by 1 base and J by 12 bases, with 16 bases left in between. CDR1 DFQATT and CDR2 SNEGSKA come from the germline V gene (reference sequence). The CDR3 here is CSARGDMRRGQFF. The DNA for the CDR3 is TGCAGTGCTAGAGGGGATATGCGTCGGGGGCAGTTCTTC.

A few counts support this clonotype. The chain has TRBV20-1 and TRBJ1-2, with D perhaps matching TRBD1 (5 bases). Germline CDR1 is DFQATT and CDR2 is SNEGSKA (reference sequence). Trimming left V 4 bases short and J 6 bases short, with 12 bases between. The CDR3 length is 12 residues. In nucleotides, the CDR3 is TGCAGTGCTAACGGGCCGGGGGATGGCTACACCTTC. Its protein product is CSANGPGDGYTF.

The V and J genes are TRBV6-5 and TRBJ1-6, with a possible D match to TRBD1 (5 bases). Per the germline V gene, CDR1 is MNHEY and CDR2 is SVGAGI. CDR3 length equals 12 residues. V dropped 10 bases and J dropped 8 bases, with 12 bases sitting between them. The CDR3 DNA reads TGTGCCACCCGGGGCTGGGATTCACCCCTCCACTTT. This sequence encodes CATRGWDSPLHF.

In its sample, this clonotype was seen a few times. The CDR3 DNA is TGTGCCACCAACTCCGGATTCCCCTACGAGCAGTACTTC. Translation: CATNSGFPYEQYF. V gene TRBV10-3 combines with J gene TRBJ2-7; the D is unclear. This CDR3 is 13 amino acids long. Germline V gene data show CDR1 as ENHRY and CDR2 as SYGVKD. V was cut by 10 bases and J by 2 bases, with 15 bases left in between.

The chain uses TRBV5-4 and TRBJ2-3; D may be TRBD2 (5 bases). The CDR3 is made up of 15 amino acids. The germline V gene has CDR1 SGHNT and CDR2 YYREEE (reference sequence). Trimming took off 0 bases at V and 2 bases at J, with 10 bases between the two ends. This chain's CDR3 is CASSLGPDYTDTQYF. The CDR3 DNA reads as TGTGCCAGCAGCTTGGGTCCAGACTACACAGATACGCAGTATTTT.

The count of this clonotype is one. J is TRBJ2-1 and V is TRBV11-2; D is undetermined. The CDR3 contains 12 residues. V lost 8 bases to trimming and J lost 4 bases, with 9 bases between them. Germline assignment: CDR1 SGHAT and CDR2 FQNNGV. The DNA of the CDR3 is TGTGCCAGCGCACATGTATACAATGAGCAGTTCTTC. Translating it yields CASAHVYNEQFF.

This clonotype was observed at least ten times. The chain carries TRBV7-9 and TRBJ2-3; 7 positions match TRBD2. The junction had 5 bases not matched to a gene; V was cut back by 5 bases and J by 0 bases. The germline V gene has CDR1 SEHNR and CDR2 FQNEAQ (reference sequence). There are 15 residues in the CDR3. CDR3 sequence reads: CASSQGTTSTDTQYF. CDR3 in DNA: TGTGCCAGCAGCCAAGGGACTACAAGCACAGATACGCAGTATTTT.

This clonotype showed up many times. The V gene is TRBV12-3 or TRBV12-4, the J gene TRBJ1-5, with D unclear. The V gene lost 3 bases and the J gene lost 2 bases, with 8 bases spanning the gap. The CDR3 is made up of 14 amino acids. CDR3 sequence: CASSLRQRNQPQHF. CDR3 nucleotide sequence: TGTGCCAGCAGTTTGAGGCAGCGCAATCAGCCCCAGCATTTT.

This clonotype has at least ten counts. The chain employs TRBV4-2 and TRBJ2-3, with D tentatively TRBD2 (5 bases). CDR3 length equals 16 residues. V lost 1 base to trimming and J lost 3 bases, with 14 bases between them. CDR1 is LGHNA and CDR2 is YNFKEQ in the germline V gene. The CDR3 DNA reads as TGTGCCAGCAGCCAAGGGAGCGGTGGAGGTACAGATACGCAGTATTTT. This codes for CASSQGSGGGTDTQYF.

The gene calls are TRBV10-1 and TRBJ1-1, with unresolved D. Between the trimmed V and J ends, which lost 0 bases and 0 bases, there was a span of 11 bases. CDR1 and CDR2 from the germline V gene are WNHNN and SYGVQD (reference sequence). This CDR3 has 16 residues. The CDR3 sequence is CASSESRNSMNTEAFF. The CDR3 DNA reads as TGCGCCAGCAGTGAGTCGAGGAATTCCATGAACACTGAAGCTTTCTTT.

This clonotype was observed many times. CDR3 bases: TGTGCCCATTTGTCCAAGAACACTGAAGCTTTCTTT. Translating gives CAHLSKNTEAFF. The chain couples TRBV28 to TRBJ1-1; D unresolved. With 11 bases removed from V and 1 base from J, the gap between germline ends came to 11 bases. Germline CDR1 and CDR2: MDHEN and SYDVKM. The CDR3 spans 12 residues.

The table lists this clonotype with many counts. CDR3 DNA: TGCGCCAGCCGAGGGACTAGCGGCTCCTACGAGCAGTACTTC. Protein product: CASRGTSGSYEQYF. The V call is TRBV10-2, the J call TRBJ2-7; TRBD2 matches at 11 bases. V was pared by 8 bases and J by 0 bases, with 3 bases of the junction left unmatched. This CDR3 has 14 residues. Germline V gene data show CDR1 as WSHSY and CDR2 as SAAADI.

This clonotype was counted many times. This chain uses TRBV13 with TRBJ2-3; no clear D gene. Per germline, CDR1 PRHDT and CDR2 FYEKMQ (reference sequence). V lost 5 bases to trimming and J lost 2 bases, with 20 bases between them. The CDR3 sequence is 17 residues long. As DNA, the CDR3 is TGTGCCAGCAGCCTCGTTATAGCCATAGGTTCCACAGATACGCAGTATTTT. As protein: CASSLVIAIGSTDTQYF.

In its sample, this clonotype was seen many times. The chain combines TRBV28 with TRBJ2-1; D ambiguous. Looked up from germline, CDR1 is MDHEN and CDR2 is SYDVKM. This CDR3 has 16 amino acids. V lost 5 bases to trimming and J lost 5 bases, with 19 bases between them. The CDR3 DNA reads TGTGCCAGCAGTCAAAACTACCCTAGTCGGGACAATGAGCAGTTCTTC. Protein sequence: CASSQNYPSRDNEQFF.

The CDR3 spells CASSWTGANTGELFF. The CDR3 DNA follows: TGTGCCAGTAGTTGGACAGGGGCGAACACCGGGGAGCTGTTTTTT. The chain combines TRBV19 with TRBJ2-2; 9 nucleotides line up with TRBD1. Germline V lookup: CDR1 LNHDA, CDR2 SQIVND (reference sequence). This CDR3 has 15 amino acids. The junction had 1 base not matched to a gene; V was cut back by 5 bases and J by 0 bases.

This clonotype was seen at least ten times. The chain carries TRBV5-6 and TRBJ2-2, with D tentatively TRBD2 (6 bases). The germline CDR1 and CDR2 sequences are SGHDT and YYEEEE. Trimming removed 4 bases from V and 7 bases from J, with 11 bases in between. This CDR3 has 13 residues. The CDR3 DNA sequence: TGTGCCAGCAGCCGCGGCGGGAACGGGGAGCTGTTTTTT. Residues: CASSRGGNGELFF.

The chain has TRBV7-3 and TRBJ2-1; D unclear. This CDR3 region has 11 residues. The ends were cut back, 2 bases at V and 7 bases at J, with 3 bases in the middle. Germline assignment: CDR1 SGHTA and CDR2 FQGTGA. The chain's CDR3 is CASSLGNEQFF. As DNA, the CDR3 is TGTGCCAGCAGCTTAGGGAATGAGCAGTTCTTC.

The chain is built from TRBV5-1 and TRBJ2-6; D is ambiguous. Germline loops: CDR1 SGHRS, CDR2 YFSETQ. Trimming stripped 0 bases from V and 0 bases from J, with 7 bases between. The CDR3 covers 16 residues. The CDR3 nucleotides read TGCGCCAGCAGCTTGGCCGGCAACTCTGGGGCCAACGTCCTGACTTTC. It encodes CASSLAGNSGANVLTF.